This T cell receptor beta chain came from a study of shared clonotypes between healthy human individuals. Deep was the level used in running the assay. Each cell subset's genomic DNA was divided evenly among several immunoSEQ plates. Here immunoSEQ multiplex PCR was the method, and the copy in TCRdb shows in-frame clones only, minus some. In the table there are roughly 450,000 clones, 79% of which are singletons. In the case of this clone: Its antigen is still unknown.

Notes on the study in general: Sampling included only blood; tissue repertoires likely differ.

Donation came from healthy HIV-negative adults that had no recent acute infections or vaccinations. The sequencing input was PBMCs. The sequence derives from a woman in her forties in good health. Some clones in this sample may be carry-over from other donors' samples.

CDR3 region: CASSLEYEQYF. The CDR3 DNA follows: TGTGCCAGCAGCTTAGAGTACGAGCAGTACTTC. The V gene is TRBV7-2, the J gene TRBJ2-7; D is unclear. The CDR3 extends over 11 amino acids. Germline V gene sequence: CDR1 SGHTA, CDR2 FQGNSA. V lost 1 base and J lost 4, with 2 bases in between.